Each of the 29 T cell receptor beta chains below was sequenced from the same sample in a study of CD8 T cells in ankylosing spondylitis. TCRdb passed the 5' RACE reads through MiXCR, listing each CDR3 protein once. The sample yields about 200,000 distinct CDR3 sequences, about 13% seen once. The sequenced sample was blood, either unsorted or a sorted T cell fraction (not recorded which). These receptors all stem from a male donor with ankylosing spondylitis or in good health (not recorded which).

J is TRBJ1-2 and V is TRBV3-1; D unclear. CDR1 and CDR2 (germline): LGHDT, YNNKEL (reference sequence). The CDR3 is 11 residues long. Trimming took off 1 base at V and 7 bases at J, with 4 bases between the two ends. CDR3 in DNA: TGTGCCAGCAGCCAAGTAGGTGGCTACACCTTC. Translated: CASSQVGGYTF.

The chain's CDR3 is CASSLMTGTQYEQYF. The CDR3 coding sequence is TGTGCCAGCAGCCTTATGACAGGGACACAGTACGAGCAGTACTTC. V gene TRBV7-2 combines with J gene TRBJ2-7; 7 bases agree with TRBD1. Trimming cost V 5 bases and J 4 bases; bases outside gene matches: 11. There are 15 residues in the CDR3. Germline V CDR1 and CDR2: SGHTA, FQGNSA.

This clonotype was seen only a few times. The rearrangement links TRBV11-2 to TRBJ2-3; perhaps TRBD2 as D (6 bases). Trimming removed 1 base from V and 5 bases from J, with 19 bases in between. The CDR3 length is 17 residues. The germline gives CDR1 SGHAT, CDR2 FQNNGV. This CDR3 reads CASSLVTGAVVGDTQYF. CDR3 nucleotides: TGTGCCAGCAGCTTAGTCACGGGAGCGGTCGTGGGAGATACGCAGTATTTT.

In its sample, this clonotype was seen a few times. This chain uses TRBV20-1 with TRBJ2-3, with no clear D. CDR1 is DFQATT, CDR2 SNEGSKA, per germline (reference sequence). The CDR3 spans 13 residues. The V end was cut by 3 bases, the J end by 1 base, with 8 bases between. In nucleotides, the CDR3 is TGCAGTGCTAGGGCCCTCCGCACAGATACGCAGTATTTT. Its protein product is CSARALRTDTQYF.

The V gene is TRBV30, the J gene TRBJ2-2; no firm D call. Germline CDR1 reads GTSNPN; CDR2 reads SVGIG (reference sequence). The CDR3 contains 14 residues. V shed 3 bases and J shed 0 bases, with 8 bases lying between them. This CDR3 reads CAWRGGANTGELFF. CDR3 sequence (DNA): TGTGCCTGGAGAGGTGGGGCGAACACCGGGGAGCTGTTTTTT.

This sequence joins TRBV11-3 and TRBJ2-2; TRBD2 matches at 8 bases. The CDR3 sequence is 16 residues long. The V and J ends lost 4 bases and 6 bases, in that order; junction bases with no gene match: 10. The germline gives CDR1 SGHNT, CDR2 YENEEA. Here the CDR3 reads CASSYPLAGVPGELFF. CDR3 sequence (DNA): TGTGCCAGCAGCTACCCCCTAGCGGGCGTCCCCGGGGAGCTGTTTTTT.

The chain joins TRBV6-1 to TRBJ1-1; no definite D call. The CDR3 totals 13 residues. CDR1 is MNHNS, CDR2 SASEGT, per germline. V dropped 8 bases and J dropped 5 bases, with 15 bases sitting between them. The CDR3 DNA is TGTGCCAGCTCCACCAATTGGGGAACTGAAGCTTTCTTT. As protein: CASSTNWGTEAFF.

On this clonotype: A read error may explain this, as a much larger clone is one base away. This CDR3 is CASREGERGGETQYF. CDR3 nucleotide sequence: TGTGCCAGCAGAGAAGGAGAGCGGGGGGGAGAGACCCAGTACTTC. V gene TRBV25-1 combines with J gene TRBJ2-5, with 10 bases identical to TRBD2. Germline CDR1 is MGHDK and CDR2 is SYGVNS. The CDR3 has 15 residues. V shed 6 bases, J shed 4 bases, and the junction held 8 bases outside the gene matches.

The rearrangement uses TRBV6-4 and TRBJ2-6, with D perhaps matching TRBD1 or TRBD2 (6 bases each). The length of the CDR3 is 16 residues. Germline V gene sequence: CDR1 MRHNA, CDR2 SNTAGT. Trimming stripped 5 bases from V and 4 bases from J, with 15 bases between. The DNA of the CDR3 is TGTGCCAGCAGTCACCGGGGGCCGGCCGGGGCCAACGTCCTGACTTTC. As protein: CASSHRGPAGANVLTF.

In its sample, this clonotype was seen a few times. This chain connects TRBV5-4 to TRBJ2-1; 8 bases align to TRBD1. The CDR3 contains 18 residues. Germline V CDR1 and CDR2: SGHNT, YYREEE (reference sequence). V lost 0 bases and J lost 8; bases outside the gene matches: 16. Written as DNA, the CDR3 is TGTGCCAGCAGCTTGGCGCCGGCCGGGACAGGAGGGTGGGATGAGCAGTTCTTC. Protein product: CASSLAPAGTGGWDEQFF.

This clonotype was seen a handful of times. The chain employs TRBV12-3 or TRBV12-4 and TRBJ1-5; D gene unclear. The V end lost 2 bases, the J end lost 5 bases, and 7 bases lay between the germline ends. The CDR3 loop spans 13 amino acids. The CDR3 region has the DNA TGTGCCAGCAGTTTATCAGTGGATCAGCCCCAGCATTTT. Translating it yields CASSLSVDQPQHF.

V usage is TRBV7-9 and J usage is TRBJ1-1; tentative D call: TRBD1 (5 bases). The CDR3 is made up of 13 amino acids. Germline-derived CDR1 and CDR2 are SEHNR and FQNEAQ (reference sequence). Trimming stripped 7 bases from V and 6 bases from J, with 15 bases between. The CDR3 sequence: CASTPPQGAEAFF. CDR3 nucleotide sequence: TGTGCCAGCACCCCCCCCCAAGGGGCTGAAGCTTTCTTT. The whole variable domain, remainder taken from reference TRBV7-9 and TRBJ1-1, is DTGVSQNPRHKITKRGQNVTFRCDPISEHNRLYWYRQTLGQGPEFLTYFQNEAQLEKSRLLSDRFSAERPKGSFSTLEIQRTEQGDSAMYLCASTPPQGAEAFFGQGTRLTVV.

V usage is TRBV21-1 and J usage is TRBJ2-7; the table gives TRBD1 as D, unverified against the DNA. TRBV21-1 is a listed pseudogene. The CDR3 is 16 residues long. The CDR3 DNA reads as TGTGCCAGCAGCATGGGGCCTCAGGGGGCGAGCTACGAGCAGTACTTC. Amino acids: CASSMGPQGASYEQYF.

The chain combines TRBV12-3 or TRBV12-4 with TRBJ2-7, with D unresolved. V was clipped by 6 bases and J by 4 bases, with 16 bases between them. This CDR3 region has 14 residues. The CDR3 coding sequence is TGTGCCAGCAGCTACGGAACACCCACTTACGAGCAGTACTTC. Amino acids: CASSYGTPTYEQYF.

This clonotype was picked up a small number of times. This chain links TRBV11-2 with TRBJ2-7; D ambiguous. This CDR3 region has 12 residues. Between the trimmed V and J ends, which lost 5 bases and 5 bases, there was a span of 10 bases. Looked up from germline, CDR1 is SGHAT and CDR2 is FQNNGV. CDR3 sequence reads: CASSRREDEQYF. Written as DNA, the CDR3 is TGTGCCAGCAGCCGCCGAGAGGACGAGCAGTACTTC.

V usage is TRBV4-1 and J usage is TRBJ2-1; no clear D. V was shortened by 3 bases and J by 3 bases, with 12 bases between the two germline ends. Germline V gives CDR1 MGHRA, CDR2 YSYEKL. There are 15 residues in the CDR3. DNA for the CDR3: TGCGCCAGCAGCCACCTAGGACCAGGCTACAATGAGCAGTTCTTC. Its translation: CASSHLGPGYNEQFF.

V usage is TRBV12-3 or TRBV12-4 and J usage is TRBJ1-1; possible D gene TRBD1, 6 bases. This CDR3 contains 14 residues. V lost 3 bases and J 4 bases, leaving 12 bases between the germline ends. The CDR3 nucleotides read TGTGCCAGCAGTTTTGGGGGACAACTCACTGAAGCTTTCTTT. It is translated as CASSFGGQLTEAFF.

The CDR3 DNA follows: TGTGCCAGCAGTGTACAGGGAGGGGGGACCGGGGAGCTGTTTTTT. Its translation is CASSVQGGGTGELFF. J is TRBJ2-2 and V is TRBV6-1, with a weak D call TRBD2 (7 bases). This CDR3 has 15 residues. The germline V gene encodes CDR1 MNHNS and CDR2 SASEGT. Trimming pared 4 bases from V and 5 bases from J, leaving 14 bases between.

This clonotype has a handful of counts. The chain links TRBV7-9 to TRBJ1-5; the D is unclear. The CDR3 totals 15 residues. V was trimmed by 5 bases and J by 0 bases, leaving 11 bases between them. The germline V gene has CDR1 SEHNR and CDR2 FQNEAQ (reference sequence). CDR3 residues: CASSNGRSSNQPQHF. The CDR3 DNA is TGTGCCAGCAGCAACGGACGGTCTAGCAATCAGCCCCAGCATTTT. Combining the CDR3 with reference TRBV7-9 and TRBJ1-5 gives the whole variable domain DTGVSQNPRHKITKRGQNVTFRCDPISEHNRLYWYRQTLGQGPEFLTYFQNEAQLEKSRLLSDRFSAERPKGSFSTLEIQRTEQGDSAMYLCASSNGRSSNQPQHFGDGTRLSIL.

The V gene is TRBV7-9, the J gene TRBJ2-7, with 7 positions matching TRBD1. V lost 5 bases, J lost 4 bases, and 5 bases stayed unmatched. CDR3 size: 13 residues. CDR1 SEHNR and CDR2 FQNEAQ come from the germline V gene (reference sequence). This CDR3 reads CASSLQDRYEQYF. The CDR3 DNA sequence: TGTGCCAGCAGCCTCCAGGACAGGTACGAGCAGTACTTC. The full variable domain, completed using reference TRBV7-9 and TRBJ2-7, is DTGVSQNPRHKITKRGQNVTFRCDPISEHNRLYWYRQTLGQGPEFLTYFQNEAQLEKSRLLSDRFSAERPKGSFSTLEIQRTEQGDSAMYLCASSLQDRYEQYFGPGTRLTVT.

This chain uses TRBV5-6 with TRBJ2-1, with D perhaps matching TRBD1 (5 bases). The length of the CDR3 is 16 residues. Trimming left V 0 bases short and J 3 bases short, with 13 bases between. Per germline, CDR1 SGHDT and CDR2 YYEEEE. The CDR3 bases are TGTGCCAGCAGCTTGGGGGGCTTTGATTACTACAATGAGCAGTTCTTC. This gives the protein CASSLGGFDYYNEQFF.

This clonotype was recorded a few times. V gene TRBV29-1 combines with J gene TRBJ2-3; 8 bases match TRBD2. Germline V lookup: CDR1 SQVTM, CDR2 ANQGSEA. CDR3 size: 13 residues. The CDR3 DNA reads TGCAGGCCGGTAACGGGAGGGACAGATACGCAGTATTTT. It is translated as CRPVTGGTDTQYF.

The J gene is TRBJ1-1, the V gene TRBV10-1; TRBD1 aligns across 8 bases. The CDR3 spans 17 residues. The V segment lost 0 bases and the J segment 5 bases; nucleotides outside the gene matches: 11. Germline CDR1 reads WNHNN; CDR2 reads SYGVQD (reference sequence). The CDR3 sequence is CASSESRTQGASTEAFF. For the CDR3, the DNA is TGCGCCAGCAGTGAGTCGCGGACTCAGGGGGCGTCAACTGAAGCTTTCTTT.

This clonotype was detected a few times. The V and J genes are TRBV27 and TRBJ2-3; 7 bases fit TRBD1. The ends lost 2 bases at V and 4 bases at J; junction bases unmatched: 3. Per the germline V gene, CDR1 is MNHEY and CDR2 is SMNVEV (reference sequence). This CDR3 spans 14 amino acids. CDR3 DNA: TGTGCCAGCAGTTTAGACAGGGCGGCAGATACGCAGTATTTT. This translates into CASSLDRAADTQYF.

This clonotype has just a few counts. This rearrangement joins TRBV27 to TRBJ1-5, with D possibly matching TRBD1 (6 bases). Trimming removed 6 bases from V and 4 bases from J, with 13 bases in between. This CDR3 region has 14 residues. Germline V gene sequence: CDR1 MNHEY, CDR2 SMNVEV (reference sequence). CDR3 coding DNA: TGTGCCAGCAGCCTCGACAGGACTAATCAGCCCCAGCATTTT. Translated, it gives CASSLDRTNQPQHF.

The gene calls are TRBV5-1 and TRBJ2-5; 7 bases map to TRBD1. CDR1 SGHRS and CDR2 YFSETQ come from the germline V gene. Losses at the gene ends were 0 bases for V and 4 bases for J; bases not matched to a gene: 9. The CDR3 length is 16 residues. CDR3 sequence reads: CASSLDPGGPGETQYF. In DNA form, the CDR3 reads TGCGCCAGCAGCTTGGATCCAGGGGGTCCTGGAGAGACCCAGTACTTC.

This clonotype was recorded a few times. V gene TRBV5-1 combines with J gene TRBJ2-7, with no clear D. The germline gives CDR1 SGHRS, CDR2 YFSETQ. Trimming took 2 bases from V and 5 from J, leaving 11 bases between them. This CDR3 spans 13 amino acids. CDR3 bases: TGCGCCAGCAGCTTAGAATGGGCCGACGAGCAGTACTTC. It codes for CASSLEWADEQYF.

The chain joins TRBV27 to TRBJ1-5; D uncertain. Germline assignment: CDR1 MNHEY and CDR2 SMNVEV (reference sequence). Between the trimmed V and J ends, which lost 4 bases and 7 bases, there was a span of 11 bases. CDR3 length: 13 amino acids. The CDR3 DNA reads TGTGCCAGCAGTTGGTCGGAGGAACAGCCCCAGCATTTT. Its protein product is CASSWSEEQPQHF.

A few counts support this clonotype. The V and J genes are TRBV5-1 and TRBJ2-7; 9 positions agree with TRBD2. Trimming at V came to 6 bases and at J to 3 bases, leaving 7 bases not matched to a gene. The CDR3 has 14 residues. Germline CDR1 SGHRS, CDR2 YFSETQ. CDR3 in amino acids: CASTETSGDYEQYF. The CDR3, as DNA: TGCGCCAGCACCGAGACTAGCGGTGACTACGAGCAGTACTTC.